This T cell receptor (beta chain) was sequenced during a study of cytomegalovirus exposure and HLA in healthy donors. Study overall: Early released data had approximately 86 million unique TCRs, all coming from HLA-typed donors. The study placed around 80% of its approximately 400 genotyped donors in the Caucasian-associated ancestry cluster. Study results and limitations: Analysis performed later found roughly 17,000 TCR beta sequences associated with HLA alleles at 0.05 false discovery rate. Later analysis reportedly placed an Asian-associated ancestry cluster below the roughly 690-donor mean in N-insertions.

The primer mix had 60 Vbeta and 13 Jbeta primers. Repertoires were generated with immunoSEQ multiplex PCR, while TCRdb's copy carries only in-frame clones and drops some. The sample contains around 100,000 clones, approximately 72% of which appear only once. As for this clone: Its cognate antigen is unknown.

Trimming removed 3 bases from V and 6 bases from J; junction bases left unmatched: 9. Germline V gives CDR1 SGDLS, CDR2 YYNGEE. The CDR3 has 16 amino acids. The specimen sequenced was PBMCs. This sequence originates from a woman between 40 and 55 years old in good health and CMV-seronegative. V is TRBV9 and J is TRBJ2-1, with 10 bases fitting TRBD2. The CDR3 DNA sequence: TGTGCCAGCAGCGCCATGGTGGCTAGCGGGAGCAATGAGCAGTTCTTC. Protein product: CASSAMVASGSNEQFF.